This record concerns one T cell receptor (beta chain) sequence. TCR alpha and TCR beta cDNA libraries carrying sample barcodes and UMIs were produced by 5'RACE using constant-segment primers. MiXCR, applied by TCRdb to the 5' RACE reads, yields one record per CDR3 protein. Of some 130,000 distinct CDR3 sequences listed, less than 6.5% are singletons. The data derive from a study of T-cell memory formation after mild COVID-19. Background on the study: TCR clustering was largely donor specific.

From germline, CDR1 is DFQATT and CDR2 SNEGSKA (reference sequence). The CDR3 is made up of 14 amino acids. V gave up 4 bases and J gave up 3 bases, with 13 bases separating them. The sample comprised PBMCs or a T cell subset sorted from them (not recorded which). This clonotype was obtained from an adult woman who had mild COVID-19 (a few samples of this study predate the infection). Cell type and time point are not known. This rearrangement joins TRBV20-1 to TRBJ1-5; D ambiguous. CDR3 DNA sequence: TGCAGTGCTACCCTTGGAGTGACCAATCAGCCCCAGCATTTT. Protein product: CSATLGVTNQPQHF.